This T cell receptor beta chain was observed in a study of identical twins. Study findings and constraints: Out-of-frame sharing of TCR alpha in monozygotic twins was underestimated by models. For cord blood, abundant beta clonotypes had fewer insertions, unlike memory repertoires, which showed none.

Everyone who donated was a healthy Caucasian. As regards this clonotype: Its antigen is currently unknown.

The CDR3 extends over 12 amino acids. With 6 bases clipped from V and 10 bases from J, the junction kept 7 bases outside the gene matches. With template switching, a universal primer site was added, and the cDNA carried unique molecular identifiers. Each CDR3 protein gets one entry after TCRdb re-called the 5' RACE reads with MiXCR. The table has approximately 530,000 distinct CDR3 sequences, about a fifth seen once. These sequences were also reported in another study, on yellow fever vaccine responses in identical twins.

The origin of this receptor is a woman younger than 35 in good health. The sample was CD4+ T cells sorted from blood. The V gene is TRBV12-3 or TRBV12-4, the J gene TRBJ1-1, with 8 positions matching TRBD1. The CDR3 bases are TGTGCCAGCAGCCGCATTACAGGGGGAGCTTTCTTT. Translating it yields CASSRITGGAFF.